The rows below give T cell receptor beta chains drawn from one sample of a study of post-analysis software for immune sequencing data. One entry per CDR3 protein results from TCRdb running MiXCR on the PCR reads. The sample holds hundreds of thousands of distinct CDR3 sequences, approximately 59% seen once. Sequences were obtained from blood. The receptor source for this set is a girl aged 2-15 years with multiple sclerosis. Each CDR3 is given with its conserved first and last residue. Fields, in order: V gene, J gene, D gene, clone size, CDR3 DNA, CDR3 protein. The D gene is left open where the match is weak. Clone sizes are given selectively: once, few, many, or a class where the clone is expanded.

TRBV20-1	TRBJ1-2	TRBD1	.	TGCAGTGCTTGGGACAGCACTAACTATGGCTACACCTTC	CSAWDSTNYGYTF
TRBV7-2	TRBJ2-5	.	few	TGTGCCAGCAGCAAACGGGGTCAAGTTACCTGGCTAGAGACCCAGTACTTC	CASSKRGQVTWLETQYF
TRBV20-1	TRBJ2-3	.	.	TGCAGTGCTAAAGACGGGACTCCCAACACAGATACGCAGTATTTT	CSAKDGTPNTDTQYF
TRBV5-4	TRBJ1-2	.	.	TGTGCCAGCAGCTTGAATTGGGTTGGCTACACCTTC	CASSLNWVGYTF
TRBV20-1	TRBJ2-2	TRBD1	.	TGCAGTGCTAGAGATCCCAGGACAGGGGTCACCGGGGAGCTGTTTTTT	CSARDPRTGVTGELFF
TRBV5-1	TRBJ2-1	.	.	TGCGCCAGCAGCTTGGGGACCCAACTGATGCACAATGAGCAGTTCTTC	CASSLGTQLMHNEQFF
TRBV9	TRBJ2-3	.	.	TGTGCCAGCAGCGTAGAAGGCTCGGGGGGCACAGATACGCAGTATTTT	CASSVEGSGGTDTQYF
TRBV7-8	TRBJ2-5	.	.	TGTGCCAGCAGCTCCGGGGCGACCGCGGAGACCCAGTACTTC	CASSSGATAETQYF
TRBV6-6	TRBJ2-1	.	.	TGTGCCAGCAGTTCAAGGGGGGGAGCGGGCTACAATGAGCAGTTCTTC	CASSSRGGAGYNEQFF
TRBV4-3	TRBJ2-5	TRBD2	.	TGCGCCAGCAGCCCGGCTAGCGGGTCCTCCTGGGAGACCCAGTACTTC	CASSPASGSSWETQYF
TRBV7-9	TRBJ2-5	.	.	TGTGCCAGCAGCAGGTCATCAGAGACCCAGTACTTC	CASSRSSETQYF
TRBV10-3	TRBJ2-3	.	.	TGTGCCATCAGCCAAGCGGGACAGATAATTAGCACAGATACGCAGTATTTT	CAISQAGQIISTDTQYF
TRBV2	TRBJ2-7	.	.	TGTGCCAGCAACGGGGCAGGTGCGCACGAGCAGTACTTC	CASNGAGAHEQYF
TRBV20-1	TRBJ2-2	.	many	TGCAGTGCCCAAACGTCCTTGGCGGGTGGATACACCGGGGAGCTGTTTTTT	CSAQTSLAGGYTGELFF
TRBV4-2	TRBJ2-7	.	.	TGTGCCAGCAGCCAAGACTTCCCGGGAGAGACCTACGAGCAGTACTTC	CASSQDFPGETYEQYF
TRBV7-9	TRBJ2-1	TRBD2	once	TGTGCCGGGTCCCTAGCGGGGGGCTACAATGAGCAGTTCTTC	CAGSLAGGYNEQFF
TRBV7-2	TRBJ2-5	.	.	TGTGCCAGCAGCTTAGTACCCGGGGGCGGAGAGACCCAGTACTTC	CASSLVPGGGETQYF
TRBV28	TRBJ1-6	TRBD1	.	TGTGCCAGCAGTCCCTTCGGACAGGGCAATTCACCCCTCCACTTT	CASSPFGQGNSPLHF
TRBV7-6	TRBJ2-1	.	.	TGTGCCAGCAGCCCCCGGGACAACGACAATGAGCAGTTCTTC	CASSPRDNDNEQFF
TRBV12-3/TRBV12-4	TRBJ2-7	.	once	TGTGCCAGCAGTCCTATGGGGTACGAGCAGTACTTC	CASSPMGYEQYF
TRBV5-1	TRBJ2-3	TRBD2	.	TGCGCCAGCAGCTTGGGGGGACTAGCGGACACAGATACGCAGTATTTT	CASSLGGLADTDTQYF
TRBV30	TRBJ1-2	.	.	TGTGCCTGGACAGGCGCTGACTATGGCTACACCTTC	CAWTGADYGYTF
TRBV7-3	TRBJ2-1	.	.	TGTGCCAGCAGCTTAGGGCACGGGGGGCCTAGCAGGAGCTCCTACAATGAGCAGTTCTTC	CASSLGHGGPSRSSYNEQFF
TRBV5-1	TRBJ2-7	.	.	TGCGCCAGCACCGATATGACAGGCTCTTCCTACGAGCAGTACTTC	CASTDMTGSSYEQYF
TRBV7-2	TRBJ1-1	.	.	TGTGCCAGCAGCTTAATGGGGGTTCTGAACACTGAAGCTTTCTTT	CASSLMGVLNTEAFF
TRBV29-1	TRBJ2-4	.	.	TGCAGCGTTGCAGGGACCAAAAACATTCAGTACTTC	CSVAGTKNIQYF
TRBV4-1	TRBJ1-2	TRBD1	.	TGCGCCAGCAGCCTAAACCCAGGGGGTGGCTACACCTTC	CASSLNPGGGYTF
TRBV3-1	TRBJ2-7	TRBD2	once	TGTGCCAGCAGAGCTGGCGGGAGGGCCGGAGAGCAGTACTTC	CASRAGGRAGEQYF
TRBV7-3	TRBJ2-6	.	few	TGTGCCAGCAGCTTAATTCAGGGACCAGGCTCTGGGGCCAACGTCCTGACTTTC	CASSLIQGPGSGANVLTF
TRBV7-9	TRBJ2-7	.	.	TGTGCCAGCAGCTTAGCGGGAACCCGGGAGAACGAGCAGTACTTC	CASSLAGTRENEQYF
TRBV6-2/TRBV6-3	TRBJ2-1	.	few	TGTGCCAGCTCGACTGGGTCTTATAATGAGCAGTTCTTC	CASSTGSYNEQFF
TRBV4-1	TRBJ2-1	.	.	TGCGCCAGCAGCCAAGACTCTAACTCCTACAATGAGCAGTTCTTC	CASSQDSNSYNEQFF
TRBV5-1	TRBJ2-1	TRBD1	.	TGCGCCAGCAGCCGTACTGAGACAGGGGGCCTGAGCTCCTACAATGAGCAGTTCTTC	CASSRTETGGLSSYNEQFF
TRBV6-2/TRBV6-3	TRBJ2-3	.	.	TGTGCCAGCAGACACCCCACAGATACGCAGTATTTT	CASRHPTDTQYF
TRBV5-1	TRBJ2-7	TRBD1	few	TGCGCCAGCAGCCGGGACAGGAGCCTCTACGAGCAGTACTTC	CASSRDRSLYEQYF
TRBV20-1	TRBJ2-5	.	.	TGCAGTGCACCCCTTCAAGAGACCCAGTACTTC	CSAPLQETQYF
TRBV3-1	TRBJ2-3	TRBD2	once	TGTGCCAGCAGCCAAATAGCGGGAGCAGATACGCAGTATTTT	CASSQIAGADTQYF
TRBV10-3	TRBJ2-3	TRBD2	few	TGTGCCATCAATCGGGGGGGCCATCCCACAGATACGCAGTATTTT	CAINRGGHPTDTQYF
TRBV10-3	TRBJ2-3	.	.	TGTGCCATCGGCCCGAGGAATACAGATACGCAGTATTTT	CAIGPRNTDTQYF
TRBV12-3/TRBV12-4	TRBJ2-2	.	.	TGTGCCAGCAGTTTAATGGTGGCCGGGGAGCTGTTTTTT	CASSLMVAGELFF
TRBV11-3	TRBJ2-5	.	.	TGTGCCAGCAGACTACTAGAGACCCAGTACTTC	CASRLLETQYF
TRBV11-2	TRBJ2-7	.	.	TGTGCCAGCAGCTCCGGTGCAGTGGCGTTGGAGCAGTACTTC	CASSSGAVALEQYF
TRBV5-1	TRBJ2-5	TRBD1	.	TGCGCCAGCAGCTTTGACATGACAGGGTTCGCAGAGACCCAGTACTTC	CASSFDMTGFAETQYF
TRBV7-2	TRBJ2-5	TRBD1	.	TGTGCCAGCAGCCAAAACAGGGGACAAGAGACCCAGTACTTC	CASSQNRGQETQYF
TRBV12-3/TRBV12-4	TRBJ2-1	TRBD1	few	TGTGCCAGCAGAAAACAGGGGGCGGACAATGAGCAGTTCTTC	CASRKQGADNEQFF
TRBV7-6	TRBJ1-1	TRBD1	.	TGTGCCAGCAGCTTACTTTCAGGGGGCCAGAACACTGAAGCTTTCTTT	CASSLLSGGQNTEAFF
TRBV10-3	TRBJ2-2	TRBD1	once	TGTGCCATCAGTGAGGGGACAGACACCGGGGAGCTGTTTTTT	CAISEGTDTGELFF
TRBV5-1	TRBJ2-5	TRBD2	.	TGCGCCAGCAGCCCGGGAGGCAGAATGGAGACCCAGTACTTC	CASSPGGRMETQYF
TRBV9	TRBJ2-3	.	few	TGTGCCAGCAGCGTAGCGCTCACAGATACGCAGTATTTT	CASSVALTDTQYF
TRBV6-5	TRBJ2-7	TRBD2	few	TGTGCCAGCAGTTACAAGCGGGAGACAGGCGGGCAGTACTTC	CASSYKRETGGQYF
TRBV9	TRBJ2-1	TRBD1	.	TGTGCCAGCAGCGTGAGGGACAGCTCCTACAATGAGCAGTTCTTC	CASSVRDSSYNEQFF
TRBV4-1	TRBJ2-3	TRBD2	.	TGCGCCAGCAGCCAAGTTCAGCGGGAGGGAGATACGCAGTATTTT	CASSQVQREGDTQYF
TRBV10-3	TRBJ2-5	.	few	TGTGCCATCAGCGAGGTCCAAGAGACCCAGTACTTC	CAISEVQETQYF
TRBV10-3	TRBJ1-5	TRBD1	few	TGTGCCATCAGTGGCCGGGACAGGGGCAATCAGCCCCAGCATTTT	CAISGRDRGNQPQHF
TRBV5-1	TRBJ2-3	.	once	TGCGCCAGCAGTCGAGGGCCCCGTACGCAGTATTTT	CASSRGPRTQYF
TRBV20-1	TRBJ2-1	.	.	TGCAGTGCTAGAGATCCAAGGAGGGGCGAGTTGAATGAGCAGTTCTTC	CSARDPRRGELNEQFF
TRBV20-1	TRBJ1-1	TRBD1	.	TGCAGTGCTAGGCCCCCTGGGTTCTCCAGGGGGGGGGACACTGAAGCTTTCTTT	CSARPPGFSRGGDTEAFF
TRBV3-1	TRBJ2-3	.	.	TGTGCCAGCAGCCAAGAATATGGCGGGGGCGGAGATACGCAGTATTTT	CASSQEYGGGGDTQYF
TRBV5-1	TRBJ2-1	TRBD2	.	TGCGCCAGCAGCGCCGGACTAGCGGGAGGTTTCAATGAGCAGTTCTTC	CASSAGLAGGFNEQFF